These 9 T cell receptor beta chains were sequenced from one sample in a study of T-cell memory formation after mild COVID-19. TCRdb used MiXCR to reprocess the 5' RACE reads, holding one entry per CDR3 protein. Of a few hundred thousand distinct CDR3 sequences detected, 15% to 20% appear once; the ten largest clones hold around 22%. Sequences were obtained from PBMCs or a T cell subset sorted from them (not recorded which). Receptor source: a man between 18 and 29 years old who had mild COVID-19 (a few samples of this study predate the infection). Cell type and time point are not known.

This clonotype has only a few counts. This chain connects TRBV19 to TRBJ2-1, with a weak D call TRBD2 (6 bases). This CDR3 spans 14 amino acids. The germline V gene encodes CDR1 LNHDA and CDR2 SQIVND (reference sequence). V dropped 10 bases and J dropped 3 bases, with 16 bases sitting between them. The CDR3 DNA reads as TGTGCCACCCGTGGTAGCGGACGCTACAATGAGCAGTTCTTC. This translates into CATRGSGRYNEQFF.

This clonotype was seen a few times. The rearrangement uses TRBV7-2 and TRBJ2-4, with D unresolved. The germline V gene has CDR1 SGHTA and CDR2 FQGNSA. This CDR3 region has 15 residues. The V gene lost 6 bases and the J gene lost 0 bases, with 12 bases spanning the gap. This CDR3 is CASSYQPLAKNIQYF. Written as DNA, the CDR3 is TGTGCCAGCAGTTACCAGCCCTTAGCCAAAAACATTCAGTACTTC. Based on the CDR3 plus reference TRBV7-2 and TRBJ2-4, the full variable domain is GAGVSQSPSNKVTEKGKDVELRCDPISGHTALYWYRQSLGQGLEFLIYFQGNSAPDKSGLPSDRFSAERTGGSVSTLTIQRTQQEDSAVYLCASSYQPLAKNIQYFGAGTRLSVL.

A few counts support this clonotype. The CDR3 region is CASSFGGGSGEQYV. The CDR3 region has the DNA TGTGCCAGCAGCTTCGGCGGGGGGTCGGGCGAGCAGTACGTC. The chain is built from TRBV5-4 and TRBJ2-7, with TRBD2 identical over 8 bases. Germline lookup yields CDR1 SGHNT and CDR2 YYREEE (reference sequence). V was clipped by 2 bases and J by 6 bases; unmatched bases: 7. This CDR3 is built from 14 residues.

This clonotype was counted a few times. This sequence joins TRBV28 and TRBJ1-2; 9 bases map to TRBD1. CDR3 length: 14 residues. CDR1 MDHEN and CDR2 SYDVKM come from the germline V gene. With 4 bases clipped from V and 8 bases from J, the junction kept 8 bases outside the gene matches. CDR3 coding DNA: TGTGCCAGCAGTTCCGGACAGGGGTTGGTCGGCTACACCTTC. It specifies CASSSGQGLVGYTF.

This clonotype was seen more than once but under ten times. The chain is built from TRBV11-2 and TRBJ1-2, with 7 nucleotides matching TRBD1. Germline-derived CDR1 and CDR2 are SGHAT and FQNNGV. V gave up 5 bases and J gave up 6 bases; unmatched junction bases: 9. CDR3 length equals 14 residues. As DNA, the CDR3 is TGTGCCAGCAGCCCAACAGGGGTTTTCAATGGCTACACCTTC. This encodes CASSPTGVFNGYTF.

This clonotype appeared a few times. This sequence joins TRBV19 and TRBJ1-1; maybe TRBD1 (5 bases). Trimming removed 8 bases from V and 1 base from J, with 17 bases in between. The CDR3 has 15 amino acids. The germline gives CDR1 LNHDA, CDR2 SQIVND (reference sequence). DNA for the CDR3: TGTGCCAGTGCCCAGGGAGGATTTCGGAACACTGAAGCTTTCTTT. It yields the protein CASAQGGFRNTEAFF.

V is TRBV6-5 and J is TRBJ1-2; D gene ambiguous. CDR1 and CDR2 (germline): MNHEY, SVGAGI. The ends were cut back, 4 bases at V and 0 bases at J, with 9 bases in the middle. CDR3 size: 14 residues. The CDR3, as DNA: TGTGCCAGCAGTTCCCACGGACCTAACTATGGCTACACCTTC. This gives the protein CASSSHGPNYGYTF.

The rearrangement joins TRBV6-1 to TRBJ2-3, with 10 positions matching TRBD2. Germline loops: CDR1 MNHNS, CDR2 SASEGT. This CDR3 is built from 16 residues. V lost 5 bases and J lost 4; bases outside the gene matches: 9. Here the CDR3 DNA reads TGTGCCAGCAGTACAAGCGGGGGGGCCGTCCCAGATACGCAGTATTTT. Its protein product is CASSTSGGAVPDTQYF.

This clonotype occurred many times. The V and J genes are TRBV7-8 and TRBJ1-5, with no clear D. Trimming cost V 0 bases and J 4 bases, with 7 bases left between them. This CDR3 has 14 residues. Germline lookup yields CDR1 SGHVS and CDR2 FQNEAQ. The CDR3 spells CASSLARENQPQHF. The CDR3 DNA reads TGTGCCAGCAGCTTAGCCCGGGAGAATCAGCCCCAGCATTTT.